This is a list of T cell receptor beta chains from one sample in a study of beta chain features in type 1 diabetes. The table came from immunoSEQ multiplex PCR; TCRdb's copy has only in-frame clones and leaves some out. The sample has about 240,000 clones; 25% to 35% are singletons. The specimen sequenced was central memory CD4+ T cells from blood. The receptors here all came from a man in his thirties or forties in good health. Each CDR3 is given with its conserved first and last residue.

J,V,CDR3
TRBJ2-1,TRBV29-1,CGLAFYNEQFF
TRBJ2-3,TRBV5-4,CASSLAGADTQYF
TRBJ2-1,TRBV6-4,CASSDMDSARAEQFF
TRBJ1-5,TRBV2,CASSDDGTYQPQHF
TRBJ1-3,TRBV7-2,CASSIGQGENTIYF
TRBJ1-2,TRBV28,CASSLPPGQGGYTF
TRBJ2-1,TRBV6-5,CAVTNLNEQFF
TRBJ2-5,TRBV7-2,CASSPGTSGAGETQYF
TRBJ2-1,TRBV14,CASRLAGVGNEQFF
TRBJ2-5,TRBV19,CASSPGTSETQYF
TRBJ1-3,TRBV11-2,CASSFDPGNTIYF
TRBJ2-1,TRBV5-4,CASSLRRQVSYNEQFF
TRBJ2-3,TRBV4-3,CASSSDITDTQYF
TRBJ2-4,TRBV19,CASSTGQGSDIQYF
TRBJ1-2,TRBV11-2,CASATYRDGYTF
TRBJ2-3,TRBV15,CATSRDRASGGLKYF
TRBJ1-2,TRBV12-2,CASRFTETGGF
TRBJ2-1,TRBV7-2,CASSFGDPSYNEQFF
TRBJ2-5,TRBV23-1,CASSLRLQGRAETQYF
TRBJ1-1,TRBV6-1,CASSARLMNTEAFF
TRBJ2-3,TRBV7-9,CASSSRIGAFTSTDTQYF
TRBJ2-5,TRBV28,CASSLIRLGQETQYF
TRBJ2-2,TRBV19,CASIGTAGELFF
TRBJ2-1,TRBV15,CATSDGTEVGLRFF
TRBJ2-3,TRBV29-1,CSVAFGGRYTDTQYF
TRBJ2-3,TRBV5-1,CASSLGDPMSTDTQYF
TRBJ1-6,TRBV25-1,CASSDYDDPRYSPLHF
TRBJ2-6,TRBV4-3,CASGQSLSSGANVLTF
TRBJ2-3,TRBV5-1,CASSLDLLAGYTDTQYF
TRBJ2-7,TRBV29-1,CSVSPGGSYEQYF
TRBJ2-1,TRBV10-3,CAISESGSGSLEQFF
TRBJ2-7,TRBV30,CAWSVRDEQYF
TRBJ2-1,TRBV14,CASSQSLAGGHNEQFF